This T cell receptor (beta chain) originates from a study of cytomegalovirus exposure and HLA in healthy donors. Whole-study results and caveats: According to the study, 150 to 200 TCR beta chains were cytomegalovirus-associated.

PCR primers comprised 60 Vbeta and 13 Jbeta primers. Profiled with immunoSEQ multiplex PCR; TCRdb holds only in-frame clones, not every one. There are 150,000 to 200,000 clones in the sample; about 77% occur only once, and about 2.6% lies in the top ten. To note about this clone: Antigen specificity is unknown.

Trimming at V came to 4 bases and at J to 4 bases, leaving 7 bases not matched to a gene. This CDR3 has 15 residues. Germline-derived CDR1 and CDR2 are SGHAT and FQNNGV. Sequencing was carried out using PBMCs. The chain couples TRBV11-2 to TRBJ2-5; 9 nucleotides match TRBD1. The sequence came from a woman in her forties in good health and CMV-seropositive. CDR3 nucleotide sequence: TGTGCCAGCAGCTCCTGGGACAGGGCTGGAGAGACCCAGTACTTC. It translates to CASSSWDRAGETQYF.